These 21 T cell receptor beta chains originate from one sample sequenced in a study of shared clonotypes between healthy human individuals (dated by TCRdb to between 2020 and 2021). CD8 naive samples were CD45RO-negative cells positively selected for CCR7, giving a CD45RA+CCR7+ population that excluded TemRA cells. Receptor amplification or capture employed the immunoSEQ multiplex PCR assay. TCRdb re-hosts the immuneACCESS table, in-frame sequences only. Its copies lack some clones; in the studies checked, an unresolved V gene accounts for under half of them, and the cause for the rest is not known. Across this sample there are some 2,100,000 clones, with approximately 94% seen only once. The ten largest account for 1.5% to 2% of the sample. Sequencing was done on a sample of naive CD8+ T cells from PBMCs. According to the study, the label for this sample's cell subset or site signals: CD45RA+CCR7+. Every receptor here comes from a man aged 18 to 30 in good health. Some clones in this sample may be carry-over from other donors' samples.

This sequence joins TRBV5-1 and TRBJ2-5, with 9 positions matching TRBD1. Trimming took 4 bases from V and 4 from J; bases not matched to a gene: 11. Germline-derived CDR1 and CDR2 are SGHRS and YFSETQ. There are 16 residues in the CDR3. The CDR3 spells CASSLRDTGGRETQYF. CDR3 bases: TGCGCCAGCAGCCTAAGAGACACAGGGGGCCGAGAGACCCAGTACTTC.

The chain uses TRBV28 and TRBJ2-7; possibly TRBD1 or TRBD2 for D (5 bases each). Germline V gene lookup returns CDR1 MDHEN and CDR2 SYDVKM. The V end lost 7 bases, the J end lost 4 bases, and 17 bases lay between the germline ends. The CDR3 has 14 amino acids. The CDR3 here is CASTLGPTSYEQYF. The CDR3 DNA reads TGTGCCAGCACCTTGGGACCGACTTCGTACGAGCAGTACTTC.

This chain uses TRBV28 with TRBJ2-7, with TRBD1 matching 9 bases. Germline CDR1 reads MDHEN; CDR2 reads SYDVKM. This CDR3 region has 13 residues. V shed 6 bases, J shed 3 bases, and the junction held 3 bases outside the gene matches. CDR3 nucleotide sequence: TGTGCCAGCAGAGGGACAGGGCTCTACGAGCAGTACTTC. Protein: CASRGTGLYEQYF.

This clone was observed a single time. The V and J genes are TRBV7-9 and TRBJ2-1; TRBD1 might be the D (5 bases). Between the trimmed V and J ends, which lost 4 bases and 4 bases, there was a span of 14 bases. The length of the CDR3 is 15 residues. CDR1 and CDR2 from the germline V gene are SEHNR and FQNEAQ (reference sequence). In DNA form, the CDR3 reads TGTGCCAGCAGCTCAATTGACAGTTTATACAATGAGCAGTTCTTC. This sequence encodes CASSSIDSLYNEQFF.

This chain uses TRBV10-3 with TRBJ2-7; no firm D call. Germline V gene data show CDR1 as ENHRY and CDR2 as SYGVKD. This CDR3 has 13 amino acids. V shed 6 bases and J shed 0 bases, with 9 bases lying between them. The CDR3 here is CAIRAENSYEQYF. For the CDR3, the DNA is TGTGCCATCAGGGCAGAAAACTCCTACGAGCAGTACTTC.

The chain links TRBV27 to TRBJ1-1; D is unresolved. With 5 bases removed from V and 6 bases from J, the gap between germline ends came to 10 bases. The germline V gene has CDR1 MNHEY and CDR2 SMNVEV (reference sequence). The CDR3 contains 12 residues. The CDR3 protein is CASSTVGAEAFF. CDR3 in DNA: TGTGCCAGCAGTACGGTCGGGGCTGAAGCTTTCTTT.

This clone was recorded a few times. The DNA for the CDR3 is TGTGCCAGCAGGACAGGCAATAGCAATCAGCCCCAGCATTTT. Its protein product is CASRTGNSNQPQHF. V is TRBV2 and J is TRBJ1-5; weak D call: TRBD1 (6 bases). The length of the CDR3 is 14 residues. CDR1 and CDR2 from the germline V gene are SNHLY and FYNNEI. The V gene lost 6 bases and the J gene lost 0 bases, with 9 bases spanning the gap.

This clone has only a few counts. CDR3 nucleotides: TGTGCCAGCAGTCAGGGGGATGAGCAGTTCTTC. Amino acids: CASSQGDEQFF. The V and J genes are TRBV11-3 and TRBJ2-1, with 7 bases identical to TRBD1. The germline V gene encodes CDR1 SGHNT and CDR2 YENEEA. V was clipped by 6 bases and J by 8 bases; unmatched bases: 1. The length of the CDR3 is 11 residues. The full variable domain, completed using reference TRBV11-3 and TRBJ2-1, is EAGVVQSPRYKIIEKKQPVAFWCNPISGHNTLYWYLQNLGQGPELLIRYENEEAVDDSQLPKDRFSAERLKGVDSTLKIQPAELGDSAVYLCASSQGDEQFFGPGTRLTVL.

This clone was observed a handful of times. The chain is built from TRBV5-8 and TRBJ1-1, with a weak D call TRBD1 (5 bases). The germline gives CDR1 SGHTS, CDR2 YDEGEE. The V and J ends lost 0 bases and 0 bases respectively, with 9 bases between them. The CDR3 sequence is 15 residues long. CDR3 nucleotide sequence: TGTGCCAGCAGCTTGGGGGGGTATATGAACACTGAAGCTTTCTTT. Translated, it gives CASSLGGYMNTEAFF.

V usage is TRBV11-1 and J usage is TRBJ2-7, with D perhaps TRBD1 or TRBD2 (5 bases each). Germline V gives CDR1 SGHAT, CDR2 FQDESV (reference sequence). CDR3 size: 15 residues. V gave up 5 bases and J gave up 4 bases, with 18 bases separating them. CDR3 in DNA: TGTGCCAGCAGCGTATTCGACGGGGCTCTATACGAGCAGTACTTC. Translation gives CASSVFDGALYEQYF.

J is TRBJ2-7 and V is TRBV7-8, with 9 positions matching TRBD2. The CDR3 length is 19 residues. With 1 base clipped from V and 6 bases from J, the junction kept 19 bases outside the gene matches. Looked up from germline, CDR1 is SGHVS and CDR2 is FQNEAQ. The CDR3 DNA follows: TGTGCCAGCAGCTTAGACCAGCGGGAGGTCTTCCCAAGTTCCGGCGAGCAGTACTTC. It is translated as CASSLDQREVFPSSGEQYF.

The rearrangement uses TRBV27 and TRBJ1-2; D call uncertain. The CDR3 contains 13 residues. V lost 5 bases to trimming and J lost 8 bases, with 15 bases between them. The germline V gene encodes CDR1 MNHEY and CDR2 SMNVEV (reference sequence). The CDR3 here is CASSAPGTEGYTF. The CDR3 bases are TGTGCCAGCAGTGCACCAGGTACTGAGGGCTACACCTTC.

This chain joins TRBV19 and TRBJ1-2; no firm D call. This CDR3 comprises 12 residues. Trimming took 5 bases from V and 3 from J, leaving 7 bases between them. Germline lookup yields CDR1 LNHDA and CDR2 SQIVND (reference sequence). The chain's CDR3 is CASSPNYYGYTF. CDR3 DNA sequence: TGTGCCAGTAGTCCCAACTACTATGGCTACACCTTC.

The CDR3 DNA sequence: TGTGCCAGCAGTTACAGGGCGATCCGGCCTGGGAGTGAGCAGTTCTTC. The encoded protein is CASSYRAIRPGSEQFF. The chain links TRBV6-5 to TRBJ2-1; D possibly corresponds to TRBD2 (5 bases). From germline, CDR1 is MNHEY and CDR2 SVGAGI. V lost 2 bases and J lost 9, with 20 bases in between. This CDR3 has 16 amino acids.

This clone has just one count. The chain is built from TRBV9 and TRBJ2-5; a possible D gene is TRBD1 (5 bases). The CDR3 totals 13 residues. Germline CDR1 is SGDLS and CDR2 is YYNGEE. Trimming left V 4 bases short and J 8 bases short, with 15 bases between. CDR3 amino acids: CASSKEERGTQYF. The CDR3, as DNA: TGTGCCAGCAGCAAAGAGGAAAGGGGCACCCAGTACTTC.

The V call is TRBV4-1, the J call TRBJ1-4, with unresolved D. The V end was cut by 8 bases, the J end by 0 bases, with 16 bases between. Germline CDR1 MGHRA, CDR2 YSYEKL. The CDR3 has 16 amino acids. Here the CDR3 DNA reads TGCGCCAGCGGCGGATCGACCGTAGCAACTAATGAAAAACTGTTTTTT. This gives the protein CASGGSTVATNEKLFF.

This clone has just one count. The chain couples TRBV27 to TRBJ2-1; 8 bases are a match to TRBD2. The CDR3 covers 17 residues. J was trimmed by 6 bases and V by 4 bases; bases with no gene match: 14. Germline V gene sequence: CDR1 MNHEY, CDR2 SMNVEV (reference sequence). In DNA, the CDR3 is TGTGCCAGCAGTTCCGCCTACCAGCGGGAGACTTTCAATGAGCAGTTCTTC. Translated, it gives CASSSAYQRETFNEQFF.

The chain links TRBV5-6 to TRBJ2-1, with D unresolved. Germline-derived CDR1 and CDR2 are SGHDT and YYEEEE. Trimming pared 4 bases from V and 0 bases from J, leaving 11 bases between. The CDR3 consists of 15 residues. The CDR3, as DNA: TGTGCCAGCAGCCATGCCACGAGCTCCTACAATGAGCAGTTCTTC. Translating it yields CASSHATSSYNEQFF.

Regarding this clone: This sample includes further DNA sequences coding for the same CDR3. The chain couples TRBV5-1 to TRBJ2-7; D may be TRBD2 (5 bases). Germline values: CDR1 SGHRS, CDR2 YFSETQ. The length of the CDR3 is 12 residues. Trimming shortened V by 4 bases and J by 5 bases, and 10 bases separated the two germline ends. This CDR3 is CASSPAGNEQYF. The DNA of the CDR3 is TGCGCCAGCAGCCCGGCCGGGAACGAGCAGTACTTC.

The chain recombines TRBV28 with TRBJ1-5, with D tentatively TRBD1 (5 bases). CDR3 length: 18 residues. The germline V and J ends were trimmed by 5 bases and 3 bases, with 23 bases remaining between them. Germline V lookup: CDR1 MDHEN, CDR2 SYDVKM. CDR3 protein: CASSLSGYPDSINQPQHF. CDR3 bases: TGTGCCAGCAGTCTGTCCGGATACCCCGACAGCATCAATCAGCCCCAGCATTTT.

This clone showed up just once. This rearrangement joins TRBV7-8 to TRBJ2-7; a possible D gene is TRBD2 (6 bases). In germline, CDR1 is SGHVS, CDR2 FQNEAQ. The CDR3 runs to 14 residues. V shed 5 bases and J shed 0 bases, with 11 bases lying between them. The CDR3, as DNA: TGTGCCAGCAGCCCACTCGGGGGCTCCTACGAGCAGTACTTC. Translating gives CASSPLGGSYEQYF.